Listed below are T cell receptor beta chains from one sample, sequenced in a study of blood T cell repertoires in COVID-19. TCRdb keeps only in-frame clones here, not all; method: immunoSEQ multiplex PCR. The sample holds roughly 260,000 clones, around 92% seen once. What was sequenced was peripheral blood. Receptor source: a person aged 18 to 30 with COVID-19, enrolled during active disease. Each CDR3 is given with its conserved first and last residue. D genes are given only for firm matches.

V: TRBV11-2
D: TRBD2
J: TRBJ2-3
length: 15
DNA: TGTGCCAGCAGCTTCAGCGGGACTAACACAGATACGCAGTATTTT
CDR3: CASSFSGTNTDTQYF

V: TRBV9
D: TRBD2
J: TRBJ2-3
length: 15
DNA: TGTGCCAGCAGCGTAGGACTAGCAGGAGCAGATACGCAGTATTTT
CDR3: CASSVGLAGADTQYF

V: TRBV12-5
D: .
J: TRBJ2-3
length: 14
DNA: TGTGCTAGTGGTCTCCGGGTCCTTGGAGATACGCAGTATTTT
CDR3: CASGLRVLGDTQYF

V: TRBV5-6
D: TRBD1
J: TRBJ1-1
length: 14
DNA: TGTGCCAGCAGCTTGGGGACAGGACCTACTGAAGCTTTCTTT
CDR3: CASSLGTGPTEAFF

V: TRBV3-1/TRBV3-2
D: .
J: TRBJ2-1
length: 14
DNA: TGTGCCAGCAGCCAGGCTCCACTACACAATGAGCAGTTCTTC
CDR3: CASSQAPLHNEQFF

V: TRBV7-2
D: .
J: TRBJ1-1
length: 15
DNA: TGTGCCAGCGCTGGGGCAGTAGGAATTAACACTGAAGCTTTCTTT
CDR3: CASAGAVGINTEAFF

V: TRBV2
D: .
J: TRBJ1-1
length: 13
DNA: TGTGCCAGCAGTGCTCAGGTCTTGGCTGAAGCTTTCTTT
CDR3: CASSAQVLAEAFF

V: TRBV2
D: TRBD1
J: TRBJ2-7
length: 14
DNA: TGTGCCAGCAGTCGAGACAGGGGTGCAGAAGAGCAGTACTTC
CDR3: CASSRDRGAEEQYF

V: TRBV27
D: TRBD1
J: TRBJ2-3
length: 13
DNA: TGTGCCAGTGGGACAGGGGGCGCAGAAACGCAGTATTTT
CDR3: CASGTGGAETQYF

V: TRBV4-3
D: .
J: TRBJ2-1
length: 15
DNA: TGCGCCAGCAGCCAAGGGACTGCTACCGGGAATGAGCAGTTCTTC
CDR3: CASSQGTATGNEQFF

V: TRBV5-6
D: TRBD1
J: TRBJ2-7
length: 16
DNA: TGTGCCAGCAGCCGGACCGGGACAGCCAGCTCCTACGAGCAGTACTTC
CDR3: CASSRTGTASSYEQYF

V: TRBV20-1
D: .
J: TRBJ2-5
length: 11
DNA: TGCAGTGCTAGGGGGGGAGAGACCCAGTACTTC
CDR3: CSARGGETQYF

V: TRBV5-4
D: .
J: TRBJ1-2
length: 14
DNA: TGTGCCAGCAGCTTGGACCCGGGGGGCCGAGGCTACACCTTC
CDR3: CASSLDPGGRGYTF

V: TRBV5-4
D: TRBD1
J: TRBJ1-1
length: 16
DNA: TGTGCCATTTGTCCGGTAGACAGGGGTATGAACACTGAAGCTTTCTTT
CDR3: CAICPVDRGMNTEAFF

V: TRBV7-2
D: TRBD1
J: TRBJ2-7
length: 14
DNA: TGTGCCAGCAGCTTCGACAGGGGCCCCCTTGGGCAGTACTTC
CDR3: CASSFDRGPLGQYF

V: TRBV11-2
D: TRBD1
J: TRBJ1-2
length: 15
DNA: TGTGCCTCCAGAATGAAGCTTGACAGGGTAAATGGCTACACCTTC
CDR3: CASRMKLDRVNGYTF

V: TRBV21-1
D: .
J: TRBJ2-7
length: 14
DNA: TGTGCCTCACACGGACAGGGACGGACCTACGAGCAGTACTTC
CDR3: CASHGQGRTYEQYF

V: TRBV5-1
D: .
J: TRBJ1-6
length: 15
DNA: TGCGCCAGCAGCGCCCCGCGGCAGACGAATTCACCCCTCCACTTT
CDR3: CASSAPRQTNSPLHF

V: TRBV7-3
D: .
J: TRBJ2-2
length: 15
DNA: TGTGCCAGCAGCCCACCCGGAGGGAGGACCGGGGAGCTGTTTTTT
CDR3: CASSPPGGRTGELFF

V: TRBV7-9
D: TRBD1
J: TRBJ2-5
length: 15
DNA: TGTGCCAGCAGCTACGGGACAGATATGCAAGAGACCCAGTACTTC
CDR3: CASSYGTDMQETQYF

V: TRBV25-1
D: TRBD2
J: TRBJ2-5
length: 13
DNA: TGTGCCAGCAGTCCTAGCGGGAAAGAGACCCAGTACTTC
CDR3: CASSPSGKETQYF

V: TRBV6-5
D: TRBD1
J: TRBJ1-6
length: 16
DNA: TGTGCCAGCAGTTGGAGCGACAGGGCCATTGATTCACCCCTCCACTTT
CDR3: CASSWSDRAIDSPLHF

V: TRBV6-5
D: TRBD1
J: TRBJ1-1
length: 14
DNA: TGTGCCAGCAGTTGGCAGGGGGTGGTGACTGAAGCTTTCTTT
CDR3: CASSWQGVVTEAFF

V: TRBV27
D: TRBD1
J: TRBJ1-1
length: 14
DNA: TGTGCCAGCAGTTTAACCCCGGGACAGGGTGAAGCTTTCTTT
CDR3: CASSLTPGQGEAFF

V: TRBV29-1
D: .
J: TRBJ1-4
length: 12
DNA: TGCAGCGTTGCGGGGGGGAATGAAAAACTGTTTTTT
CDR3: CSVAGGNEKLFF

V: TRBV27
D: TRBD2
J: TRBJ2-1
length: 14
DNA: TGTGCCACCGGGACTAGCGGCTCCTACAATGAGCAGTTCTTC
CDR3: CATGTSGSYNEQFF